A single sample gave rise to the 27 T cell receptor beta chains below, sequenced in a study of beta chain features in type 1 diabetes. The entirety of the isolated RNA underwent reverse transcription, so expressed TCRB transcripts were sequenced. TCRdb's table, derived via immunoSEQ multiplex PCR, lists solely in-frame clones and lacks some. Among tens of thousands of clones listed, 25% to 35% were seen once. Source material: stem cell memory CD4+ T cells from blood. The receptor set was obtained from a woman younger than 30 in good health.

DNA of the CDR3: TGTGCCAGCAGCGTAGGCAATAGCGGGATTCTCACAGATACGCAGTATTTT. It translates to CASSVGNSGILTDTQYF. The gene calls are TRBV9 and TRBJ2-3; 8 nucleotides agree with TRBD2. The germline V gene has CDR1 SGDLS and CDR2 YYNGEE. The V and J ends lost 0 bases and 2 bases, in that order; junction bases with no gene match: 8. CDR3 length: 17 amino acids.

The count of this clone is one. This chain links TRBV15 with TRBJ2-3, with D unclear. V lost 0 bases and J lost 0, with 4 bases in between. CDR1 LNHNV and CDR2 YYDKDF come from the germline V gene (reference sequence). The CDR3 runs to 14 residues. The CDR3 DNA follows: TGTGCCACCAGCAGAGATCCTAGCACAGATACGCAGTATTTT. Encoded protein: CATSRDPSTDTQYF.

The sample holds a few counts of this clone. The chain is built from TRBV7-6 and TRBJ2-5; TRBD2 matches 7 bases. The J segment lost 7 bases and the V segment lost 4 bases, leaving 3 bases of the junction unmatched. Germline V gives CDR1 SGHVS, CDR2 FNYEAQ. The CDR3 sequence is 12 residues long. DNA for the CDR3: TGTGCCAGCAGCTCTCCGGGAGGGACCCAGTACTTC. Translating it yields CASSSPGGTQYF.

The V call is TRBV7-6, the J call TRBJ1-2, with D maybe TRBD1 (5 bases). This CDR3 comprises 13 residues. V dropped 5 bases and J dropped 7 bases, with 14 bases sitting between them. Looked up from germline, CDR1 is SGHVS and CDR2 is FNYEAQ. The CDR3, as DNA: TGTGCCAGCAGCCCTCGGGGGACCGCTGGCTACACCTTC. Amino acid sequence: CASSPRGTAGYTF.

This clone was seen more than once but under ten times. The rearrangement uses TRBV5-1 and TRBJ1-2; D is undetermined. This CDR3 spans 14 amino acids. V lost 0 bases, J lost 5 bases, and 11 bases lay in between. From germline, CDR1 is SGHRS and CDR2 YFSETQ. In DNA, the CDR3 is TGCGCCAGCAGCTTGGATACAGTTTGGTATGGCTACACCTTC. Protein: CASSLDTVWYGYTF.

Only a few counts were recorded for this clone. V gene TRBV5-6 combines with J gene TRBJ2-6; no clear D gene. Germline V gives CDR1 SGHDT, CDR2 YYEEEE. This CDR3 is 14 amino acids long. The V end was cut by 3 bases, the J end by 6 bases, with 10 bases between. DNA of the CDR3: TGTGCCAGCAGCTCCATATCTATGGCCAACGTCCTGACTTTC. Protein: CASSSISMANVLTF.

The gene calls are TRBV25-1 and TRBJ2-1, with 8 bases that match TRBD2. V lost 3 bases and J lost 4; bases outside the gene matches: 5. CDR3 length: 15 residues. Looked up from germline, CDR1 is MGHDK and CDR2 is SYGVNS. The CDR3 sequence: CASSDLTSGYNEQFF. CDR3 bases: TGTGCCAGCAGTGATTTAACTAGCGGATACAATGAGCAGTTCTTC.

A few counts support this clone. The rearrangement joins TRBV19 to TRBJ1-2, with D maybe TRBD1 (6 bases). The V gene lost 7 bases and the J gene lost 0 bases, with 12 bases spanning the gap. The CDR3 contains 14 residues. The germline V gene has CDR1 LNHDA and CDR2 SQIVND (reference sequence). CDR3 amino acids: CASNRDGPNYGYTF. The DNA for the CDR3 is TGTGCCAGTAACAGGGACGGGCCTAACTATGGCTACACCTTC.

This clone appeared once. CDR3 protein: CASSLLTAGGAFF. The CDR3 region has the DNA TGTGCCAGCAGCTTGTTGACAGCCGGGGGAGCTTTCTTT. The rearrangement links TRBV5-6 to TRBJ1-1; the D gene is possibly TRBD1 (5 bases). Deletions cut 1 base from V and 10 bases from J, with 14 bases between. The CDR3 is 13 amino acids. Germline CDR1 reads SGHDT; CDR2 reads YYEEEE. Together with reference TRBV5-6 and TRBJ1-1, the CDR3 gives the full variable domain: DAGVTQSPTHLIKTRGQQVTLRCSPKSGHDTVSWYQQALGQGPQFIFQYYEEEERQRGNFPDRFSGHQFPNYSSELNVNALLLGDSALYLCASSLLTAGGAFFGQGTRLTVV.

This clone showed up just a few times. The V and J genes are TRBV6-6 and TRBJ2-7; D might be TRBD2 (6 bases). The CDR3 covers 14 residues. CDR1 is MNHNY and CDR2 is SVGAGI in the germline V gene (reference sequence). V lost 6 bases and J 6 bases, leaving 18 bases between the germline ends. CDR3 sequence: CASRAGTGSGEQYF. CDR3 bases: TGTGCCAGCAGGGCCGGGACTGGAAGCGGCGAGCAGTACTTC.

The V gene is TRBV5-4, the J gene TRBJ2-3; 8 bases align to TRBD2. This CDR3 spans 15 amino acids. The germline V gene encodes CDR1 SGHNT and CDR2 YYREEE (reference sequence). J gave up 6 bases and V 4 bases, and 10 bases lay outside the gene matches. CDR3 DNA: TGTGCCAGCAGCGTAGCGGGGACTACCTCGGATACGCAGTATTTT. It translates to CASSVAGTTSDTQYF.

This clone turned up a few times. For the CDR3, the DNA is TGTGCCAGCAGCATCGGACAGGGGACGTACTTC. This sequence encodes CASSIGQGTYF. The chain employs TRBV5-4 and TRBJ2-7, with 9 bases lining up with TRBD1. Germline V gene data show CDR1 as SGHNT and CDR2 as YYREEE (reference sequence). There are 11 residues in the CDR3. J gave up 12 bases and V 4 bases, and 5 bases lay outside the gene matches.

This clone turned up a few times. The chain employs TRBV10-3 and TRBJ2-7; 8 nucleotides agree with TRBD1. V shed 4 bases, J shed 1 base, and the junction held 12 bases outside the gene matches. The germline V gene has CDR1 ENHRY and CDR2 SYGVKD. The CDR3 runs 17 residues. CDR3 sequence reads: CAISAGTGERSSYEQYF. CDR3 DNA: TGTGCCATCAGTGCCGGGACAGGAGAAAGATCATCCTACGAGCAGTACTTC.

This chain joins TRBV2 and TRBJ1-5, with D unclear. The CDR3 consists of 13 residues. Between the trimmed V and J ends, which lost 7 bases and 3 bases, there was a span of 10 bases. Germline values: CDR1 SNHLY, CDR2 FYNNEI. The CDR3 loop is CASTWQTNQPQHF. The CDR3 region has the DNA TGTGCCAGCACTTGGCAAACCAATCAGCCCCAGCATTTT.

This chain connects TRBV5-1 to TRBJ2-7; tentative D call: TRBD1 (6 bases). Germline V gene sequence: CDR1 SGHRS, CDR2 YFSETQ. The CDR3 consists of 13 residues. V dropped 4 bases and J dropped 3 bases, with 11 bases sitting between them. CDR3 coding DNA: TGCGCCAGCAGCGCCCGGGACATCTACGAGCAGTACTTC. Protein sequence: CASSARDIYEQYF.

The chain joins TRBV5-1 to TRBJ2-1, with 8 positions matching TRBD2. This CDR3 region has 14 residues. Germline loops: CDR1 SGHRS, CDR2 YFSETQ. Trimming at V came to 3 bases and at J to 3 bases, leaving 2 bases not matched to a gene. CDR3 loop: CASSWGLVYNEQFF. The CDR3 DNA reads as TGCGCCAGCAGCTGGGGACTAGTCTACAATGAGCAGTTCTTC.

This chain joins TRBV29-1 and TRBJ1-1; 7 positions match TRBD1. Germline V gives CDR1 SQVTM, CDR2 ANQGSEA. The CDR3 has 11 residues. In DNA, the CDR3 is TGCGTGACAGGGTTGAACACTGAAGCTTTCTTT. It codes for CVTGLNTEAFF.

This clone was counted only a few times. The chain links TRBV5-1 to TRBJ2-1; 8 bases are shared with TRBD2. V lost 3 bases and J lost 4; bases outside the gene matches: 6. From germline, CDR1 is SGHRS and CDR2 YFSETQ. The CDR3 is made up of 15 amino acids. The CDR3 loop reads CASSSQLADYNEQFF. In DNA, the CDR3 is TGCGCCAGCAGCTCCCAACTAGCGGATTACAATGAGCAGTTCTTC.

The chain combines TRBV11-1 with TRBJ1-2; possibly TRBD1 for D (6 bases). CDR1 and CDR2 from the germline V gene are SGHAT and FQDESV (reference sequence). V lost 3 bases and J 4 bases, leaving 9 bases between the germline ends. The CDR3 runs 13 residues. The CDR3 DNA reads TGTGCCAGCAGCTTGGACAGTTCCTATGGCTACACCTTC. Protein product: CASSLDSSYGYTF. The full variable domain, rest sourced from reference TRBV11-1 and TRBJ1-2, is EAEVAQSPRYKITEKSQAVAFWCDPISGHATLYWYRQILGQGPELLVQFQDESVVDDSQLPKDRFSAERLKGVDSTLKIQPAELGDSAMYLCASSLDSSYGYTFGSGTRLTVV.

This clone was picked up a small number of times. The chain employs TRBV7-8 and TRBJ2-1; TRBD2 matches at 11 bases. The CDR3 consists of 16 residues. V shed 5 bases and J 2 bases; nucleotides not matched to a gene: 5. CDR1 is SGHVS and CDR2 is FQNEAQ in the germline V gene. CDR3 residues: CASSGTSGSAYNEQFF. CDR3 coding DNA: TGTGCCAGCAGCGGCACTAGCGGGAGTGCCTACAATGAGCAGTTCTTC.

This clone has more than one count but fewer than ten. The chain employs TRBV11-3 and TRBJ1-4; no firm D call. Trimming shortened V by 5 bases and J by 5 bases, and 15 bases separated the two germline ends. Germline V gives CDR1 SGHNT, CDR2 YENEEA. The CDR3 runs to 15 residues. CDR3 DNA: TGTGCCAGCAGCCCGCAAGCGACTCGAAATGAAAAACTGTTTTTT. Translating gives CASSPQATRNEKLFF.

The sample holds a few counts of this clone. The V and J genes are TRBV29-1 and TRBJ1-1; 7 bases align to TRBD1. The CDR3 sequence is 13 residues long. Germline trimming cut 4 bases from V and 3 bases from J; bases unmatched to any gene: 5. Per the germline V gene, CDR1 is SQVTM and CDR2 is ANQGSEA. The CDR3 sequence is CSVGHRGHTEAFF. In DNA, the CDR3 is TGCAGCGTTGGGCACAGGGGCCACACTGAAGCTTTCTTT. Looking up the rest from reference TRBV29-1 and TRBJ1-1 gives the full variable domain: SAVISQKPSRDICQRGTSLTIQCQVDSQVTMMFWYRQQPGQSLTLIATANQGSEATYESGFVIDKFPISRPNLTFSTLTVSNMSPEDSSIYLCSVGHRGHTEAFFGQGTRLTVV.

V usage is TRBV2 and J usage is TRBJ2-6; no reliable D call. Germline V CDR1 and CDR2: SNHLY, FYNNEI. The CDR3 loop spans 15 amino acids. With 7 bases removed from V and 2 bases from J, the gap between germline ends came to 12 bases. CDR3 coding DNA: TGTGCCAGCACCTTTGAGGTGGCTGGGGCCAACGTCCTGACTTTC. Its protein is CASTFEVAGANVLTF.

The rearrangement links TRBV7-2 to TRBJ2-2; 10 nucleotides agree with TRBD2. Trimming at V came to 5 bases and at J to 7 bases, leaving 10 bases not matched to a gene. CDR3 size: 16 residues. Looked up from germline, CDR1 is SGHTA and CDR2 is FQGNSA. The CDR3 reads CASSLLLAGAGGELFF. The CDR3 coding sequence is TGTGCCAGCAGCCTTCTGCTAGCGGGGGCCGGCGGGGAGCTGTTTTTT.

The chain employs TRBV7-9 and TRBJ2-1; unclear D gene. CDR1 and CDR2 from the germline V gene are SEHNR and FQNEAQ (reference sequence). The CDR3 has 15 amino acids. Between the trimmed V and J ends, which lost 8 bases and 1 base, there was a span of 15 bases. CDR3 coding DNA: TGTGCCAGCGCCTTAGGGCAAAATTCCTACAATGAGCAGTTCTTC. It yields the protein CASALGQNSYNEQFF. The entire variable domain, with the rest obtained from reference TRBV7-9 and TRBJ2-1, is as follows: DTGVSQNPRHKITKRGQNVTFRCDPISEHNRLYWYRQTLGQGPEFLTYFQNEAQLEKSRLLSDRFSAERPKGSFSTLEIQRTEQGDSAMYLCASALGQNSYNEQFFGPGTRLTVL.

The chain couples TRBV21-1 to TRBJ2-1; TRBD2 is the table's D call and was not checked against the DNA. TRBV21-1 is a pseudogene. The CDR3 is 17 residues long. The CDR3 reads CASSKWNKRGDLNEQFF. Here the CDR3 DNA reads TGTGCCAGCAGCAAGTGGAACAAGCGGGGGGATCTCAATGAGCAGTTCTTC.

CDR3 DNA: TGCGCCAGCAGCCAAGAAAGGACAGGGGGCTGGACTGAAGCTTTCTTT. Residues: CASSQERTGGWTEAFF. The chain uses TRBV4-1 and TRBJ1-1, with 11 bases fitting TRBD1. V lost 0 bases, J lost 5 bases, and 5 bases stayed unmatched. The CDR3 loop spans 16 amino acids. Germline-derived CDR1 and CDR2 are MGHRA and YSYEKL.